This T cell receptor beta chain is from a study of response to subunit inactivated influenza vaccine. TCRdb ran MiXCR on the RT-PCR reads and lists one entry per CDR3 protein. The sample contains 540,000 or so distinct CDR3 sequences, roughly 13% of which appear only once. Study observations and caveats: Authors proposed each seasonal influenza vaccination draws in few new T cells.

This clonotype showed up many times. Its antigen remains unidentified. This CDR3 has 12 amino acids. V was clipped by 6 bases and J by 8 bases; unmatched bases: 5. Here the sequenced sample was PBMCs from blood, taken 45 days after vaccination. The TCR sequence derives from a man aged 50-60 years who received an inactivated influenza vaccine. The chain recombines TRBV12-3 or TRBV12-4 with TRBJ2-3, with 7 bases aligning to TRBD1. The CDR3 loop reads CASRPSGGTQYF. The CDR3 coding sequence is TGTGCCAGCAGGCCGTCAGGGGGTACGCAGTATTTT.